Shown below are 10 T cell receptor beta chains from a single sample sequenced in a study of blood T cell repertoires in COVID-19. TCRdb's table, derived via immunoSEQ multiplex PCR, lists solely in-frame clones and lacks some. The table lists 40,000 to 45,000 clones, about 88% of them singletons. The sequencing input was peripheral blood. Source of these receptors: a human donor in a cohort sampled during active COVID-19.

The chain carries TRBV5-4 and TRBJ2-3; 9 bases match TRBD2. The CDR3 spans 16 residues. Germline assignment: CDR1 SGHNT and CDR2 YYREEE (reference sequence). J lost 4 bases, V lost 4 bases, and 10 bases had no gene match. CDR3 in DNA: TGTGCCAGCAGCCGCGGCGGACTAGCGACGGCAGATACGCAGTATTTT. Translated, it gives CASSRGGLATADTQYF.

The CDR3 DNA sequence: TGTGCCATCACATCCACGGGGGAGCAGTACTTC. This encodes CAITSTGEQYF. The gene calls are TRBV10-3 and TRBJ2-7; D is possibly TRBD2 (5 bases). Trimming cost V 7 bases and J 7 bases, with 11 bases left between them. Germline-derived CDR1 and CDR2 are ENHRY and SYGVKD. This CDR3 comprises 11 residues.

Worth noting for this clone: Other DNA sequences in this sample translate to the same CDR3. J is TRBJ1-1 and V is TRBV5-1; the D is unclear. The germline V and J ends were trimmed by 2 bases and 1 base, with 6 bases remaining between them. The CDR3 is 13 amino acids. From germline, CDR1 is SGHRS and CDR2 YFSETQ. This CDR3 reads CASSFEGNTEAFF. CDR3 DNA sequence: TGCGCCAGCAGCTTCGAGGGGAACACTGAAGCTTTCTTT.

J is TRBJ2-1 and V is TRBV19; 11 nucleotides line up with TRBD1. The ends lost 5 bases at V and 4 bases at J; junction bases unmatched: 4. Per germline, CDR1 LNHDA and CDR2 SQIVND (reference sequence). The length of the CDR3 is 15 residues. CDR3 protein: CASSPGQGGYNEQFF. The CDR3 coding sequence is TGTGCCAGTAGTCCGGGACAGGGGGGGTACAATGAGCAGTTCTTC.

This clone occurred a few times. The chain uses TRBV7-9 and TRBJ1-1; TRBD1 is a possible D gene (6 bases). This CDR3 region has 15 residues. In germline, CDR1 is SEHNR, CDR2 FQNEAQ (reference sequence). V lost 4 bases and J 6 bases, leaving 18 bases between the germline ends. Here the CDR3 DNA reads TGTGCCAGCAGCTCCACGGACAGCCGGAGCGCTGAAGCTTTCTTT. This translates into CASSSTDSRSAEAFF.

The chain recombines TRBV7-2 with TRBJ2-3; D unresolved. Germline V gene data show CDR1 as SGHTA and CDR2 as FQGNSA. Deletions cut 3 bases from V and 2 bases from J, with 9 bases between. The CDR3 has 14 residues. CDR3 sequence: CASSLGQITDTQYF. Here the CDR3 DNA reads TGTGCCAGCAGCTTGGGCCAAATCACAGATACGCAGTATTTT. The whole variable domain, filled in from reference TRBV7-2 and TRBJ2-3, reads GAGVSQSPSNKVTEKGKDVELRCDPISGHTALYWYRQSLGQGLEFLIYFQGNSAPDKSGLPSDRFSAERTGGSVSTLTIQRTQQEDSAVYLCASSLGQITDTQYFGPGTRLTVL.

The gene calls are TRBV7-6 and TRBJ2-3, with D perhaps matching TRBD1 (6 bases). Germline values: CDR1 SGHVS, CDR2 FNYEAQ. V gave up 5 bases and J gave up 6 bases, with 12 bases separating them. The CDR3 sequence is 13 residues long. This CDR3 reads CASSPRTDDTQYF. CDR3 in DNA: TGTGCCAGCAGCCCCAGGACAGATGATACGCAGTATTTT.

The chain is built from TRBV11-2 and TRBJ2-7; the match to TRBD2 covers 14 bases. Trimming cost V 5 bases and J 3 bases; bases outside gene matches: 15. Germline V gene lookup returns CDR1 SGHAT and CDR2 FQNNGV. CDR3 length: 19 residues. CDR3 amino acids: CASSASKTSGGASFYEQYF. The CDR3 coding sequence is TGTGCCAGCAGCGCGTCAAAGACTAGCGGGGGGGCCTCTTTCTACGAGCAGTACTTC.

The chain joins TRBV27 to TRBJ1-6; TRBD1 matches 7 bases. Germline CDR1 and CDR2: MNHEY and SMNVEV (reference sequence). This CDR3 contains 17 residues. Trimming removed 3 bases from V and 5 bases from J; junction bases left unmatched: 10. CDR3 residues: CASSLFGDSLNNSPLHF. CDR3 DNA sequence: TGTGCCAGCAGTTTGTTTGGGGACAGCCTTAATAATTCACCCCTCCACTTT.

This clone was recorded only once. The chain couples TRBV19 to TRBJ2-7; 8 nucleotides agree with TRBD2. The J segment lost 0 bases and the V segment lost 1 base, leaving 11 bases of the junction unmatched. Germline V gene data show CDR1 as LNHDA and CDR2 as SQIVND (reference sequence). The CDR3 length is 18 residues. The CDR3 reads CASSIGGLALSDSYEQYF. In nucleotides, the CDR3 is TGTGCCAGTAGTATAGGAGGACTAGCTCTGTCTGACTCCTACGAGCAGTACTTC. Variable domain in full (rest from reference TRBV19 and TRBJ2-7): DGGITQSPKYLFRKEGQNVTLSCEQNLNHDAMYWYRQDPGQGLRLIYYSQIVNDFQKGDIAEGYSVSREKKESFPLTVTSAQKNPTAFYLCASSIGGLALSDSYEQYFGPGTRLTVT.